Below, 13 T cell receptor beta chains from the same sample are listed, as sequenced in a study of cytomegalovirus exposure and HLA in healthy donors (dated by TCRdb to 2016 to 2017). Library construction relied on the immunoSEQ multiplex PCR assay. A mixture of 60 forward primers for TCR Vbeta segments and 13 reverse primers for TCR Jbeta segments was used in the multiplex PCR. Here the immuneACCESS table is served through TCRdb, limited to in-frame sequences with V and J called. Missing clones are a known gap in these copies; in checked studies unresolved V genes cover under half, and the rest lacks a known reason. The sample contains about 120,000 clones, 55% to 65% of them found a single time. Of the sample, 8% to 9.5% is held by the ten largest clones. The sample was PBMCs. These receptors were collected from a woman aged 35 to 49 in good health and CMV-seropositive.

The table lists this clone with a few counts. The CDR3 region is CASSSDRGDTIYF. Here the CDR3 DNA reads TGTGCCAGCAGTTCCGACAGGGGGGACACCATATATTTT. The V gene is TRBV6-5, the J gene TRBJ1-3; 9 positions agree with TRBD1. The CDR3 contains 13 residues. Germline V gene lookup returns CDR1 MNHEY and CDR2 SVGAGI. With V trimmed by 4 bases and J by 8 bases, 3 bases remained unmatched.

This chain uses TRBV6-4 with TRBJ2-2; 7 nucleotides align to TRBD2. With V trimmed by 6 bases and J by 5 bases, 6 bases remained unmatched. The CDR3 runs to 14 residues. Germline V gives CDR1 MRHNA, CDR2 SNTAGT. For the CDR3, the DNA is TGTGCCAGCAGAATGTCCGGGGGGACCGGGGAGCTGTTTTTT. This sequence encodes CASRMSGGTGELFF.

This clone was found once. The chain joins TRBV28 to TRBJ2-7; TRBD2 is a possible D gene (5 bases). The germline CDR1 and CDR2 sequences are MDHEN and SYDVKM. CDR3 length equals 12 residues. Trimming removed 7 bases from V and 4 bases from J, with 11 bases in between. CDR3 nucleotide sequence: TGTGCCAGCACTAGCCCGGGGTACGAGCAGTACTTC. Protein sequence: CASTSPGYEQYF.

The genes are TRBV6-5 and TRBJ2-5; 7 bases fit TRBD1. The last part of the DNA fits TRBJ2-7 better; the J call may be wrong. The CDR3 has 15 residues. CDR1 is MNHEY, CDR2 SVGAGI, per germline. The DNA for the CDR3 is TGTGCCAGTAAACAGGGGTTGGGGGTCTCCTACGAGCAGTACTTC. Amino acids: CASKQGLGVSYEQYF.

V usage is TRBV19 and J usage is TRBJ2-1; 8 bases line up with TRBD2. This CDR3 has 14 residues. Per the germline V gene, CDR1 is LNHDA and CDR2 is SQIVND (reference sequence). V lost 3 bases, J lost 7 bases, and 5 bases stayed unmatched. The CDR3 reads CASSMSGRRNEQFF. The CDR3 DNA reads TGTGCCAGTAGTATGAGCGGGAGACGGAATGAGCAGTTCTTC.

The chain couples TRBV5-6 to TRBJ2-5; D ambiguous. Trimming took off 2 bases at V and 7 bases at J, with 12 bases between the two ends. CDR3 size: 13 residues. CDR1 is SGHDT and CDR2 is YYEEEE in the germline V gene. The CDR3 nucleotides read TGTGCCAGCAGCTTACTTGGTTTCGGGACCCAGTACTTC. Its protein product is CASSLLGFGTQYF.

The chain is built from TRBV18 and TRBJ2-7; TRBD2 might be the D (6 bases). The CDR3 consists of 14 residues. The V gene lost 4 bases and the J gene lost 2 bases, with 12 bases spanning the gap. Germline values: CDR1 KGHSH, CDR2 LQKENI. Here the CDR3 reads CASSLLADAYEQYF. The CDR3, as DNA: TGTGCCAGCTCACTACTAGCTGATGCCTACGAGCAGTACTTC.

V gene TRBV19 combines with J gene TRBJ2-7; D possibly corresponds to TRBD1 (6 bases). The V end lost 3 bases, the J end lost 5 bases, and 14 bases lay between the germline ends. From germline, CDR1 is LNHDA and CDR2 SQIVND (reference sequence). This CDR3 is 14 amino acids long. CDR3 amino acids: CASSIGTGWDEQYF. CDR3 nucleotides: TGTGCCAGTAGTATTGGTACAGGGTGGGACGAGCAGTACTTC.

The rearrangement links TRBV27 to TRBJ2-7; TRBD1 is a possible D gene (5 bases). Trimming took off 2 bases at V and 4 bases at J, with 12 bases between the two ends. CDR3 length equals 14 residues. Germline CDR1 reads MNHEY; CDR2 reads SMNVEV (reference sequence). The CDR3 region has the DNA TGTGCCAGCAGTTTAGGGTCAGGGATGTACGAGCAGTACTTC. The encoded protein is CASSLGSGMYEQYF.

V gene TRBV5-5 combines with J gene TRBJ1-2; tentative D call: TRBD1 (5 bases). Germline values: CDR1 SGHKS, CDR2 YYEKEE (reference sequence). CDR3 length: 17 amino acids. Trimming took 3 bases from V and 2 from J, leaving 20 bases between them. The CDR3 reads CASSSRGTKVGNYGYTF. CDR3 bases: TGTGCCAGCAGCTCACGGGGGACGAAGGTTGGGAACTATGGCTACACCTTC.

This clone was picked up a small number of times. This chain connects TRBV6-4 to TRBJ2-1, with D perhaps matching TRBD2 (6 bases). The CDR3 sequence is 13 residues long. Germline CDR1 reads MRHNA; CDR2 reads SNTAGT. Trimming shortened V by 3 bases and J by 3 bases, and 6 bases separated the two germline ends. In DNA, the CDR3 is TGTGCCAGCAGTGAGCGGGGCTACAATGAGCAGTTCTTC. Translated, it gives CASSERGYNEQFF.

The V and J genes are TRBV9 and TRBJ2-5, with D perhaps matching TRBD2 (6 bases). The CDR3 totals 13 residues. Per the germline V gene, CDR1 is SGDLS and CDR2 is YYNGEE. Trimming took off 3 bases at V and 5 bases at J, with 11 bases between the two ends. The CDR3 loop is CASSAGTRETQYF. Written as DNA, the CDR3 is TGTGCCAGCAGCGCAGGGACTCGGGAGACCCAGTACTTC. Full variable domain (remainder filled in from reference TRBV9 and TRBJ2-5): DSGVTQTPKHLITATGQRVTLRCSPRSGDLSVYWYQQSLDQGLQFLIQYYNGEERAKGNILERFSAQQFPDLHSELNLSSLELGDSALYFCASSAGTRETQYFGPGTRLLVL.

The chain employs TRBV5-1 and TRBJ2-3, with D tentatively TRBD2 (7 bases). Looked up from germline, CDR1 is SGHRS and CDR2 is YFSETQ. V was pared by 1 base and J by 6 bases, with 18 bases between. The CDR3 consists of 16 residues. The CDR3 DNA reads TGCGCCAGCAGCTTGATAGGGGGGGGTCAATTGGATACGCAGTATTTT. Translation gives CASSLIGGGQLDTQYF.